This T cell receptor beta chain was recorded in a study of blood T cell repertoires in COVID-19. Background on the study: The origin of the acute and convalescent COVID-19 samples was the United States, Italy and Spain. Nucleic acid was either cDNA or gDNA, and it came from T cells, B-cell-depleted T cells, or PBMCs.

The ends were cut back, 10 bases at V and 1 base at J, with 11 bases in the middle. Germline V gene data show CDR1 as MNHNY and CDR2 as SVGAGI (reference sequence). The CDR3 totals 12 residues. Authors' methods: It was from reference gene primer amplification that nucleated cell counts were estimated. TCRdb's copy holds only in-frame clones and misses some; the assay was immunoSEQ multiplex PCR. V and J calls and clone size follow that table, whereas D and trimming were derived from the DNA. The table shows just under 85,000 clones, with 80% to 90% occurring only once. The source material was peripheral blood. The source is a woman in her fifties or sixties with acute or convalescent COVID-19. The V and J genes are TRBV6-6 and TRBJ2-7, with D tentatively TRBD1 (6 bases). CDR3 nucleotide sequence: TGTGCCATTATGGGGGCTTCCTACGAGCAGTACTTC. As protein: CAIMGASYEQYF.